This T cell receptor (beta chain) is from a study of memory CD4+ T cells and cytomegalovirus serostatus. General study results and limits: Each of fewer than 80 CMV-associated TCRbeta sequences occurred in one to five individuals. Repertoires predicted CMV serostatus with median bootstrapped AUC of 0.95.

Single viable CD3+CD4+CD8-CD45RO+ cells were sorted as the memory CD4+ T cells. Serostatus was set by detecting CMV pp150, pp28, p38, p52 IgG. On this clone itself: Its specificity is not known.

Germline lookup yields CDR1 SGHRS and CDR2 YFSETQ. The J segment lost 8 bases and the V segment lost 0 bases, leaving 7 bases of the junction unmatched. The length of the CDR3 is 15 residues. Sequencing used immunoSEQ multiplex PCR; TCRdb keeps in-frame clones, though not all of them. The sample has about 48,000 clones, around four fifths seen once. This TCR was sampled from an adult in good health and CMV-seronegative. V is TRBV5-1 and J is TRBJ2-1, with 8 bases aligning to TRBD2. Input material: memory CD4+ T cells from blood. The DNA for the CDR3 is TGCGCCAGCAGCTTGGCGGGAGGGCCTATCCATGAGCAGTTCTTC. It translates to CASSLAGGPIHEQFF.